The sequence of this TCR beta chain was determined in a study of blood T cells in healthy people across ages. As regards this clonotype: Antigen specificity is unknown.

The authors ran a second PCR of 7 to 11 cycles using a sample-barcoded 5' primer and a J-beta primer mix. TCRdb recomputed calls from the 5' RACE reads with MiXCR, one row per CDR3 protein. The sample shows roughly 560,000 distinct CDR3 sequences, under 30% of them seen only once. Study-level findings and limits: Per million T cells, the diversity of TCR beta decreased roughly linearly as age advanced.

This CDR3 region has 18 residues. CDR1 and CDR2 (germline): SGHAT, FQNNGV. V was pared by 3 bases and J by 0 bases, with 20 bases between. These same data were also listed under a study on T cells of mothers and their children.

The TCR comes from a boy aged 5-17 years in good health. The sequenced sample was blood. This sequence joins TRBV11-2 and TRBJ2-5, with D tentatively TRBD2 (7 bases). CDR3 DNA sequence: TGTGCCAGCAGCTTTGATTACTGGGACGGGGGGCACCAAGAGACCCAGTACTTC. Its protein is CASSFDYWDGGHQETQYF.